A single sample gave rise to the 20 T cell receptor beta chains below, sequenced in a study of spatial heterogeneity in lung cancer. Regarding the study as a whole: Tumoral mutation counts were tracked by counts of expanded intratumoral alpha and beta TCRs.

Antigen specificity for these receptors is unknown. TCRdb reprocessed the 5' RACE reads with MiXCR, giving one entry per CDR3 protein. This table holds some 3,000 distinct CDR3 sequences, 35% found once. Time point in this sample: sample taken at primary tumor resection. Sequencing was performed on lung tumor tissue, taken at surgery. The receptors shown here come from a female donor with early-stage non-small cell lung cancer.

By sample share, this clonotype is medium-sized. The genes are TRBV9 and TRBJ2-7; no firm D call. Germline assignment: CDR1 SGDLS and CDR2 YYNGEE. This CDR3 spans 14 amino acids. V was clipped by 4 bases and J by 0 bases, with 11 bases between them. CDR3 sequence reads: CASSSDWDSYEQYF. As DNA, the CDR3 is TGTGCCAGCAGCTCCGACTGGGACTCCTACGAGCAGTACTTC.

This chain uses TRBV5-1 with TRBJ2-4, with D uncertain. Germline V gives CDR1 SGHRS, CDR2 YFSETQ. The V end was cut by 4 bases, the J end by 6 bases, with 17 bases between. The CDR3 runs to 15 residues. CDR3 bases: TGCGCCAGCAGCACCTACGACCCTCTAATAAACATTCAGTACTTC. Its translation: CASSTYDPLINIQYF.

This clonotype is large in the sample. The chain has TRBV6-2 or TRBV6-3 and TRBJ2-5; D perhaps matches TRBD2 (6 bases). This CDR3 has 14 amino acids. Trimming stripped 7 bases from V and 4 bases from J, with 16 bases between. Germline loops: CDR1 MNHEY, CDR2 SVGEGT. CDR3 bases: TGTGCCAGCAATGAGGGAGGAGAAGGAGAGACCCAGTACTTC. As protein: CASNEGGEGETQYF.

V usage is TRBV7-9 and J usage is TRBJ1-3; D gene unclear. The CDR3 contains 16 residues. The V and J ends lost 0 bases and 0 bases respectively, with 9 bases between them. Germline assignment: CDR1 SEHNR and CDR2 FQNEAQ (reference sequence). CDR3 DNA: TGTGCCAGCAGCTTAGCAGCAGGTGTCTCTGGAAACACCATATATTTT. The encoded protein is CASSLAAGVSGNTIYF.

The table lists this clonotype with a few counts. The V gene is TRBV6-6, the J gene TRBJ2-7, with D perhaps matching TRBD1 or TRBD2 (5 bases each). Germline CDR1 and CDR2: MNHNY and SVGAGI (reference sequence). This CDR3 comprises 15 residues. The V and J ends lost 6 bases and 0 bases respectively, with 15 bases between them. CDR3 bases: TGTGCCAGCAGGCCTCCGGGACGGAGCTCCTACGAGCAGTACTTC. It specifies CASRPPGRSSYEQYF.

The V and J genes are TRBV27 and TRBJ2-7; D perhaps matches TRBD1 (6 bases). Trimming cost V 2 bases and J 2 bases, with 13 bases left between them. Germline CDR1 is MNHEY and CDR2 is SMNVEV (reference sequence). The CDR3 is 15 residues long. CDR3 DNA sequence: TGTGCCAGCAGTTTAAGTGTCAGGGGAACCTACGAGCAGTACTTC. It encodes CASSLSVRGTYEQYF.

The V gene is TRBV7-9, the J gene TRBJ2-5, with 9 bases identical to TRBD1. Trimming removed 5 bases from V and 3 bases from J; junction bases left unmatched: 7. Germline values: CDR1 SEHNR, CDR2 FQNEAQ (reference sequence). This CDR3 is built from 15 residues. Written as DNA, the CDR3 is TGTGCCAGCAGCCGTACAGGGGGCAGGGAAGAGACCCAGTACTTC. Translated, it gives CASSRTGGREETQYF.

This clonotype is termed medium-sized. The chain combines TRBV11-2 with TRBJ2-4; D may correspond to TRBD1 or TRBD2 (6 bases each). Trimming removed 4 bases at V and 6 bases at J, with 16 bases between. The CDR3 runs 15 residues. Per germline, CDR1 SGHAT and CDR2 FQNNGV. The CDR3 region has the DNA TGTGCCAGCAGCTCCTCTAGGGGGGTTGGAAACATTCAGTACTTC. It yields the protein CASSSSRGVGNIQYF.

This clonotype counts as medium-sized. J is TRBJ2-2 and V is TRBV6-2 or TRBV6-3; 7 bases map to TRBD1. CDR3 length equals 14 residues. Germline loops: CDR1 MNHEY, CDR2 SVGEGT. J lost 4 bases, V lost 7 bases, and 6 bases had no gene match. The CDR3 is CASTNRGGTGELFF. CDR3 DNA: TGTGCCAGCACCAACAGGGGTGGCACCGGGGAGCTGTTTTTT.

This clonotype was observed a handful of times. The chain is built from TRBV20-1 and TRBJ1-5, with unresolved D. The CDR3 is made up of 15 amino acids. With 2 bases removed from V and 4 bases from J, the gap between germline ends came to 15 bases. Per the germline V gene, CDR1 is DFQATT and CDR2 is SNEGSKA (reference sequence). This chain's CDR3 is CSARSGIGLNQPQHF. CDR3 coding DNA: TGCAGTGCTAGATCGGGTATTGGTTTAAATCAGCCCCAGCATTTT.

The rearrangement joins TRBV29-1 to TRBJ2-3; no clear D. Trimming stripped 1 base from V and 2 bases from J, with 7 bases between. CDR3 size: 13 residues. Germline lookup yields CDR1 SQVTM and CDR2 ANQGSEA. CDR3: CSVEGGPTDTQYF. The CDR3 DNA is TGCAGCGTTGAAGGAGGTCCCACAGATACGCAGTATTTT.

The chain links TRBV12-3 or TRBV12-4 to TRBJ2-2; 8 bases align to TRBD1. Trimming at V came to 6 bases and at J to 6 bases, leaving 9 bases not matched to a gene. CDR3 length: 15 amino acids. CDR3 coding DNA: TGTGCCAGCAGCCCACAGGGGGGATTTGCCGGGGAGCTGTTTTTT. As protein: CASSPQGGFAGELFF.

This clonotype was seen only a few times. The rearrangement links TRBV6-5 to TRBJ2-7; D uncertain. Trimming took off 4 bases at V and 5 bases at J, with 18 bases between the two ends. This CDR3 is built from 15 residues. CDR1 and CDR2 (germline): MNHEY, SVGAGI. CDR3 amino acids: CASSLAWVLGNEQYF. The CDR3 nucleotides are TGTGCCAGCAGTTTGGCTTGGGTTTTGGGGAACGAGCAGTACTTC.

This sequence joins TRBV5-8 and TRBJ1-1; D gene uncertain. Germline V gene lookup returns CDR1 SGHTS and CDR2 YDEGEE. V lost 1 base to trimming and J lost 4 bases, with 8 bases between them. CDR3 length: 13 residues. The DNA for the CDR3 is TGTGCCAGCAGCTTGATCCGGGGCACTGAAGCTTTCTTT. It is translated as CASSLIRGTEAFF.

The rearrangement uses TRBV20-1 and TRBJ2-7; D might be TRBD2 (5 bases). CDR1 is DFQATT and CDR2 is SNEGSKA in the germline V gene (reference sequence). The CDR3 length is 11 residues. Trimming removed 5 bases at V and 6 bases at J, with 11 bases between. The CDR3 is CSAWRKLEQYF. CDR3 sequence (DNA): TGCAGTGCTTGGAGGAAACTCGAGCAGTACTTC.

In its sample, this clonotype ranks as large. This chain connects TRBV20-1 to TRBJ2-2; a weak D match, TRBD1 (5 bases). This CDR3 spans 13 amino acids. V lost 6 bases, J lost 1 base, and 9 bases lay in between. Germline loops: CDR1 DFQATT, CDR2 SNEGSKA (reference sequence). The CDR3 DNA is TGCAGTGCCCACGGACAGAACACCGGGGAGCTGTTTTTT. This gives the protein CSAHGQNTGELFF.

This clonotype was seen only a few times. The chain uses TRBV20-1 and TRBJ2-7; 15 bases agree with TRBD2. V was clipped by 7 bases and J by 0 bases; unmatched bases: 4. The length of the CDR3 is 15 residues. The V gene's germline CDR1 is DFQATT and CDR2 SNEGSKA (reference sequence). CDR3 nucleotides: TGCAGTGTCCCGGGACTAGCGGGGGGCTCCTACGAGCAGTACTTC. Protein sequence: CSVPGLAGGSYEQYF.

The chain is built from TRBV3-1 and TRBJ1-5; D gene unclear. CDR1 LGHDT and CDR2 YNNKEL come from the germline V gene (reference sequence). The CDR3 is 12 residues long. V was cut by 1 base and J by 4 bases, with 2 bases left in between. In nucleotides, the CDR3 is TGTGCCAGCAGCCAAGTTAATCAGCCCCAGCATTTT. Translating it yields CASSQVNQPQHF.

This clonotype is termed medium-sized (0.01 to 0.1%). The rearrangement uses TRBV7-2 and TRBJ1-1, with D unresolved. This CDR3 region has 15 residues. Between the trimmed V and J ends, which lost 2 bases and 0 bases, there was a span of 10 bases. Per germline, CDR1 SGHTA and CDR2 FQGNSA. This CDR3 reads CASSLQVGMNTEAFF. The CDR3, as DNA: TGTGCCAGCAGCTTACAGGTTGGCATGAACACTGAAGCTTTCTTT. The full variable domain, in which reference TRBV7-2 and TRBJ1-1 provide the parts outside the CDR3, is GAGVSQSPSNKVTEKGKDVELRCDPISGHTALYWYRQSLGQGLEFLIYFQGNSAPDKSGLPSDRFSAERTGGSVSTLTIQRTQQEDSAVYLCASSLQVGMNTEAFFGQGTRLTVV.

The chain combines TRBV29-1 with TRBJ2-7; D remains unclear. Trimming cost V 3 bases and J 5 bases, with 17 bases left between them. Per germline, CDR1 SQVTM and CDR2 ANQGSEA. The CDR3 length is 14 residues. In nucleotides, the CDR3 is TGCAGCGTTGATTTGGGGAACCCCAGCGACGAGCAGTACTTC. Protein sequence: CSVDLGNPSDEQYF.